This T cell receptor beta chain was captured by sequencing in a study of blood T cells in healthy people across ages. On the study more broadly: Roughly one uniquely barcoded beta molecule per two T cells was captured.

The individuals who served as donors were healthy Caucasians living in Russia, aged about 6 to 90. The table lists this clonotype with a few counts. What it binds is not known. Regarding the study as a whole: Estimates of total diversity, which came from one million sequenced T cells, were considered to be underestimates.

Next came a second PCR, run for roughly 6 to 11 cycles, which used a sample-barcoded 5' primer along with a J-beta primer mix. A template-switch adaptor containing 12 random nucleotides labeled each cDNA molecule. One entry per CDR3 protein results from TCRdb running MiXCR on the 5' RACE reads. Of some 640,000 distinct CDR3 sequences detected, 45% to 50% appear once; the ten largest clones hold about a third. V lost 0 bases, J lost 5 bases, and 16 bases lay in between. CDR3 length: 16 amino acids. Germline CDR1 reads LNHNV; CDR2 reads YYDKDF (reference sequence). The chain links TRBV15 to TRBJ1-2; D is undetermined. The receptor was derived from a woman aged 55-69 years in good health. The sample was blood. CDR3 residues: CATSRELRTGSYGYTF. In nucleotides, the CDR3 is TGTGCCACCAGCAGAGAGCTCCGGACCGGTAGTTATGGCTACACCTTC.